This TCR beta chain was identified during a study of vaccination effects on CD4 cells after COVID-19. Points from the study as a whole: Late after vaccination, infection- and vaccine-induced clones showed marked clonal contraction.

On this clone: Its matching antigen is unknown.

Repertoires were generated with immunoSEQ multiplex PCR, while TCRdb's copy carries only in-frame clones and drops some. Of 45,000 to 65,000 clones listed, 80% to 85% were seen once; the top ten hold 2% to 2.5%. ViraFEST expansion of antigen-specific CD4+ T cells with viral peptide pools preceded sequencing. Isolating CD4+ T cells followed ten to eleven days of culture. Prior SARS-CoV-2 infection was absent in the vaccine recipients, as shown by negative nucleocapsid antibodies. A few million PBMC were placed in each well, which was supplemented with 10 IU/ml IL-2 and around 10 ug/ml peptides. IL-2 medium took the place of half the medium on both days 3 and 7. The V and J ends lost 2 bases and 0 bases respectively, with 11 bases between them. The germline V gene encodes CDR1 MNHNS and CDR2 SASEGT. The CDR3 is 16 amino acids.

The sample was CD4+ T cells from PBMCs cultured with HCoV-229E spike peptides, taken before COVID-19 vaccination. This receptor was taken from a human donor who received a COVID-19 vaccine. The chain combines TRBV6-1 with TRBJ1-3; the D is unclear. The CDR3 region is CASSETVYFSGNTIYF. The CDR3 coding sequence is TGTGCCAGCAGTGAAACCGTTTACTTCTCTGGAAACACCATATATTTT.